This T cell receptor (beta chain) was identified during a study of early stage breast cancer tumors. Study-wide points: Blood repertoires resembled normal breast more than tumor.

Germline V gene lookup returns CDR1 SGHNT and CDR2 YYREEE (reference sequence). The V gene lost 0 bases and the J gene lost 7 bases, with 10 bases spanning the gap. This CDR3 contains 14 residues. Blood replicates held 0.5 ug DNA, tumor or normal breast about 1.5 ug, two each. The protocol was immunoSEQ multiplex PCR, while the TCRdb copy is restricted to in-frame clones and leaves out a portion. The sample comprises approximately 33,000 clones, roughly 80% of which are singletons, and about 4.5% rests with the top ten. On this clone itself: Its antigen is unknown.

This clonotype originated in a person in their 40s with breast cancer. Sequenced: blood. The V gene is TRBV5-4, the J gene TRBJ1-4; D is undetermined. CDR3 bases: TGTGCCAGCAGCTTGGATCGCTGGGGTGAAAAACTGTTTTTT. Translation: CASSLDRWGEKLFF.